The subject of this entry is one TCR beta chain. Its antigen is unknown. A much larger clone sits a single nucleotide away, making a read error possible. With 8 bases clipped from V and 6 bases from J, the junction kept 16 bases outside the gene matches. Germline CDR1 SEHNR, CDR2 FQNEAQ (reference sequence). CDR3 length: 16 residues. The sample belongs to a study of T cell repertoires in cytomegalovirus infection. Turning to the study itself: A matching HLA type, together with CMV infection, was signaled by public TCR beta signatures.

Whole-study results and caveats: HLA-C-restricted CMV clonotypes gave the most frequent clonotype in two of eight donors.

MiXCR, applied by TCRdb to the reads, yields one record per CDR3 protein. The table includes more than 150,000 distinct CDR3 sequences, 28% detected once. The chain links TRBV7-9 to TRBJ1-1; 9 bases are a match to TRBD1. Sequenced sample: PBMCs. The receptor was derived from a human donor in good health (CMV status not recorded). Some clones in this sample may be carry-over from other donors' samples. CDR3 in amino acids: CASALTGGASVAEAFF. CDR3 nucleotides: TGTGCCAGCGCCCTCACAGGGGGCGCATCGGTCGCTGAAGCTTTCTTT.